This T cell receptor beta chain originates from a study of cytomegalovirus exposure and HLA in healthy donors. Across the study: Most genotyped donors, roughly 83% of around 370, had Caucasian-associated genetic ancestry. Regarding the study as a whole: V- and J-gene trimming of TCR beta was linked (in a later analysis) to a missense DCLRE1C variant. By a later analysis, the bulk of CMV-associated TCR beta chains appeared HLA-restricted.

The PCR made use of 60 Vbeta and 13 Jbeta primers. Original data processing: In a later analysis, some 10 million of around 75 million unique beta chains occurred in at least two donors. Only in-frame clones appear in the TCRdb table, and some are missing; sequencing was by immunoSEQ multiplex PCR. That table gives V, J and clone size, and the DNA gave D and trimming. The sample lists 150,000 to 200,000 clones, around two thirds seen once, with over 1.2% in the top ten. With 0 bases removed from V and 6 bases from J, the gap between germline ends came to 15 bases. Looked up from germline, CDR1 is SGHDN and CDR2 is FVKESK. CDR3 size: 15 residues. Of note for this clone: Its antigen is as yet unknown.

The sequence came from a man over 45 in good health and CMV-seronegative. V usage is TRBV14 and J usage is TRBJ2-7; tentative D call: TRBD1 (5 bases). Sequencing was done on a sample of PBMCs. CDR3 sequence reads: CASSQDRVRESEQYF. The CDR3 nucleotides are TGTGCCAGCAGCCAAGATCGGGTCAGGGAAAGCGAGCAGTACTTC.